Sequencing of this T cell receptor beta chain was carried out in a study of cytomegalovirus exposure and HLA in healthy donors. Primers for the PCR totalled 60 Vbeta and 13 Jbeta. Assay used: immunoSEQ multiplex PCR; TCRdb lists only in-frame clones, some missing. The sample lists about 200,000 clones; 79% were seen once. The table lists this clone with a count of one. Its antigen remains unidentified. The V gene lost 2 bases and the J gene lost 1 base, with 10 bases spanning the gap. Germline loops: CDR1 SGHTS, CDR2 YDEGEE. This CDR3 region has 15 residues. Regarding the study as a whole: The classifier was said to identify cytomegalovirus status with high specificity and sensitivity.

The chain combines TRBV5-8 with TRBJ2-1; D gene ambiguous. The sequencing input was PBMCs. The clonotype originates from a woman aged 30 to 39 in good health and CMV-seropositive. The CDR3 DNA is TGTGCCAGCAGCTTATCGCGGTTTTCCTACAATGAGCAGTTCTTC. It encodes CASSLSRFSYNEQFF.